This is a list of T cell receptor beta chains from one sample in a study of T cell repertoires in cytomegalovirus infection. MiXCR, applied by TCRdb to the reads, yields one record per CDR3 protein. The data contain some 300,000 distinct CDR3 sequences, about 8.8% of them singletons. Input material: PBMCs. Receptors originate from a human donor in good health (CMV status not recorded). Some clones in this sample may be carry-over from other donors' samples. CDR3s include the opening cysteine and the closing phenylalanine or tryptophan.

v_call	j_call	cdr3_aa
TRBV7-9	TRBJ1-6	CASSPLFGNSPLHF
TRBV2	TRBJ2-5	CASNTRPQETQYF
TRBV7-9	TRBJ2-5	CASSLRRDMQTQYF
TRBV10-2	TRBJ2-2	CASSVERGTTGELFF
TRBV9	TRBJ2-1	CASSATRDNEQFF
TRBV5-1	TRBJ2-5	CASSSGPLQETQYF
TRBV28	TRBJ1-4	CASSYGQGREKLFF
TRBV28	TRBJ1-2	CASSLYQGNFGYTF
TRBV6-6	TRBJ1-1	CASSYSSLNTEAFF
TRBV6-5	TRBJ2-2	CASSRSGQGAGELFF
TRBV7-9	TRBJ1-1	CASRGTVNTEAFF
TRBV5-1	TRBJ1-2	CASSPQAGAHEGGTF
TRBV12-5	TRBJ1-5	CASGSPRAEGGNQPQHF
TRBV20-1	TRBJ2-1	CSADLRGNEQFF
TRBV6-5	TRBJ1-2	CASSYSGQAGYTF
TRBV13	TRBJ2-7	CASSTGTDKEYEQYF
TRBV12-3/TRBV12-4	TRBJ2-3	CASSRGLAGDTQYF
TRBV20-1	TRBJ1-2	CSARDPQGGRGYGYTF
TRBV14	TRBJ2-1	CASSQDWQGINEQFF